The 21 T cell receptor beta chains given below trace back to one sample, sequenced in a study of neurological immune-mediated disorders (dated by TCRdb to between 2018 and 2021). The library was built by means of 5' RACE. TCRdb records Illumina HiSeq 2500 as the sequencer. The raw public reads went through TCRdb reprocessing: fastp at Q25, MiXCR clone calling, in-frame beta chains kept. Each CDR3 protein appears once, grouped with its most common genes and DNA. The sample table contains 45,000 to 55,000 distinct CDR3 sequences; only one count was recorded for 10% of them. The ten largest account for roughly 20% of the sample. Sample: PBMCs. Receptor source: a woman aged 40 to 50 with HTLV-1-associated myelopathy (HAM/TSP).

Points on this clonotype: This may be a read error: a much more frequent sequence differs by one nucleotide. The CDR3 sequence: CASSWQGQAGENQYF. In DNA, the CDR3 is TGTGCCAGCAGCTGGCAGGGACAGGCCGGGGAGAACCAGTACTTC. The chain has TRBV5-6 and TRBJ2-5; 8 bases agree with TRBD1. Looked up from germline, CDR1 is SGHDT and CDR2 is YYEEEE. CDR3 length: 15 residues. The full variable domain, in which reference TRBV5-6 and TRBJ2-5 provide the parts outside the CDR3, is DAGVTQSPTHLIKTRGQQVTLRCSPKSGHDTVSWYQQALGQGPQFIFQYYEEEERQRGNFPDRFSGHQFPNYSSELNVNALLLGDSALYLCASSWQGQAGENQYFGPGTRLLVL.

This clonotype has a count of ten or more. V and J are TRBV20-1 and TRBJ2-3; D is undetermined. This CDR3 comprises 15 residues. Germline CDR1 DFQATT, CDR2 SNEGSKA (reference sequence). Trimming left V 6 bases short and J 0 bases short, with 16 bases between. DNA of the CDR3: TGCAGTGCCCCTCTGAGCGTTATCAGCACAGATACGCAGTATTTT. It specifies CSAPLSVISTDTQYF.

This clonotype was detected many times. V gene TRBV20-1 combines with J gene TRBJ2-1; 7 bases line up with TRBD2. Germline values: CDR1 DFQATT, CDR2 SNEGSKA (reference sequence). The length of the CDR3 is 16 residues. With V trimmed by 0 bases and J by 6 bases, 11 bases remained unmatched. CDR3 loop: CSARDLSLADRNEQFF. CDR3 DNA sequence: TGCAGTGCTAGAGATTTAAGCCTAGCGGACCGCAATGAGCAGTTCTTC.

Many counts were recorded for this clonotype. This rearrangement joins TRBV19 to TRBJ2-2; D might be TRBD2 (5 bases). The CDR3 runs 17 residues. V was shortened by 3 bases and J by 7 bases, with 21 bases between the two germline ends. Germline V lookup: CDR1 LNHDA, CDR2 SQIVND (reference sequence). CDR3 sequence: CASSMEATTVLGGELFF. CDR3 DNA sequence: TGTGCCAGTAGTATGGAGGCGACTACGGTATTAGGCGGGGAGCTGTTTTTT.

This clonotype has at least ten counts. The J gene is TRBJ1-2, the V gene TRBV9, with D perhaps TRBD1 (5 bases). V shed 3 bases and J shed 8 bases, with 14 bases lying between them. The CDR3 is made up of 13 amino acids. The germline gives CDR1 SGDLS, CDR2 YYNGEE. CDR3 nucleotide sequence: TGTGCCAGCAGCGCAAGGGACGCAGGGGGCTACACCTTC. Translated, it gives CASSARDAGGYTF.

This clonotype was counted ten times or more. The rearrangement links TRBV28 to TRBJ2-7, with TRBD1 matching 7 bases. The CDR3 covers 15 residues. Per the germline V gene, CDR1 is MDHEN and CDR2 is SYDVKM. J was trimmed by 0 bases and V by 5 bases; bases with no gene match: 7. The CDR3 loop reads CASSIRDSTSYEQYF. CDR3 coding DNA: TGTGCCAGCAGTATCCGGGACAGCACCTCCTACGAGCAGTACTTC.

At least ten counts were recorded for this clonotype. The CDR3 spells CASSQESGGGVDTQYF. The DNA of the CDR3 is TGCGCCAGCAGCCAAGAGAGCGGGGGAGGCGTGGATACGCAGTATTTT. The J gene is TRBJ2-3, the V gene TRBV4-1; 8 nucleotides line up with TRBD2. The V segment lost 0 bases and the J segment 6 bases; nucleotides outside the gene matches: 8. The germline V gene encodes CDR1 MGHRA and CDR2 YSYEKL. This CDR3 contains 16 residues.

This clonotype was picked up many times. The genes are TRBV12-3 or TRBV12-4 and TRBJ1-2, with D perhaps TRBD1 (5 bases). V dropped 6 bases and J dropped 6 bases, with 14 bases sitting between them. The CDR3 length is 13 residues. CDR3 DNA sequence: TGTGCCAGCAGCCCAGAGGGGATCCATGGCTACACCTTC. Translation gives CASSPEGIHGYTF.

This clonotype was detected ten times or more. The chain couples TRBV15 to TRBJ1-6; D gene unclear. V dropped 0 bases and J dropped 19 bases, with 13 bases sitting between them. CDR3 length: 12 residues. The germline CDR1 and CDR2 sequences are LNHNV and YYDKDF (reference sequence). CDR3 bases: TGTGCCACCAGCAGAGACGACGGACCGGGGCACTTT. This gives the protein CATSRDDGPGHF.

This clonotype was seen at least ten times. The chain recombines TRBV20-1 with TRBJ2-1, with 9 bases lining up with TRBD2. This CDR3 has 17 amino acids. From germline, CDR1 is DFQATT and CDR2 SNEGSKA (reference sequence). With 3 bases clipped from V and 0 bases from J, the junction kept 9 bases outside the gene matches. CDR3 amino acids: CSASRLAGYSSYNEQFF. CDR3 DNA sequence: TGCAGTGCTAGTCGTCTAGCGGGGTACAGCTCCTACAATGAGCAGTTCTTC.

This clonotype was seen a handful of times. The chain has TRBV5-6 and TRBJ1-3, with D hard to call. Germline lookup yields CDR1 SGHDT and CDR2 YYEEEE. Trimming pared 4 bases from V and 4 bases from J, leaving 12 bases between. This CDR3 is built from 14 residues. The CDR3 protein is CASSRVFTGNTIYF. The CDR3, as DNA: TGTGCCAGCAGCAGGGTTTTTACGGGAAACACCATATATTTT. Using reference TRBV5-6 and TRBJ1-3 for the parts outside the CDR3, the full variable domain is DAGVTQSPTHLIKTRGQQVTLRCSPKSGHDTVSWYQQALGQGPQFIFQYYEEEERQRGNFPDRFSGHQFPNYSSELNVNALLLGDSALYLCASSRVFTGNTIYFGEGSWLTVV.

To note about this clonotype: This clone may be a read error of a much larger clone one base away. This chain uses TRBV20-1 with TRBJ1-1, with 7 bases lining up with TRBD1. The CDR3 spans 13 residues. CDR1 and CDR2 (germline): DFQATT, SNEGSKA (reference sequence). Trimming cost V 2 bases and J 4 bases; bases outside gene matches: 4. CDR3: CSARMAGGTEAFF. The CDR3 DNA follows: TGCAGTGCTAGAATGGCAGGGGGCACTGAAGCTTTCTTT.

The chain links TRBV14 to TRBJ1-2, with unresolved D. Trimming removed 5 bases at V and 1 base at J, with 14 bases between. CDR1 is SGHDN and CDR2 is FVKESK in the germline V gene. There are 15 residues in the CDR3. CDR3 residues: CASSVDPLLNYGYTF. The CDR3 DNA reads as TGTGCCAGCAGCGTCGACCCTCTCCTTAACTATGGCTACACCTTC.

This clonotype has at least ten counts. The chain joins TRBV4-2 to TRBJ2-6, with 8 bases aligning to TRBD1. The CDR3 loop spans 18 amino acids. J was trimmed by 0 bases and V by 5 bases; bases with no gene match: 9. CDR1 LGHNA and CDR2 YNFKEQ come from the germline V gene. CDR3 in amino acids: CASSVPGQEFSGANVLTF. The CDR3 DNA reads TGTGCCAGCAGCGTGCCGGGACAGGAGTTCTCTGGGGCCAACGTCCTGACTTTC.

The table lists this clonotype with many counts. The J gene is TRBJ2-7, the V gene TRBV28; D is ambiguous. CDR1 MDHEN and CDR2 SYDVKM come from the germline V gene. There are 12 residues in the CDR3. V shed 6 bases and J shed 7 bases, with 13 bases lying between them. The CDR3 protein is CASRSGLREQYF. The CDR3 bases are TGTGCCAGCAGGTCTGGGCTAAGGGAGCAGTACTTC.

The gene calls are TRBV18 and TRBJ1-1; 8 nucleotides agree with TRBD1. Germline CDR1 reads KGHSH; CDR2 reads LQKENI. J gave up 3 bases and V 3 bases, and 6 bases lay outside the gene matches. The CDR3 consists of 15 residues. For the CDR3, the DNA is TGTGCCAGCTCACCCCGGACAGGGCGGGACACTGAAGCTTTCTTT. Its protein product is CASSPRTGRDTEAFF.

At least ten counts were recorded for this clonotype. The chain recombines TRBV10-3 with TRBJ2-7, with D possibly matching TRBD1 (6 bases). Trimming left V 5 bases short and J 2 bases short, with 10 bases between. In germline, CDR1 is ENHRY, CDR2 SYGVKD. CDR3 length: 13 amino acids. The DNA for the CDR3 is TGTGCCATCAGTAAGGACAGTGCCTACGAGCAGTACTTC. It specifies CAISKDSAYEQYF.

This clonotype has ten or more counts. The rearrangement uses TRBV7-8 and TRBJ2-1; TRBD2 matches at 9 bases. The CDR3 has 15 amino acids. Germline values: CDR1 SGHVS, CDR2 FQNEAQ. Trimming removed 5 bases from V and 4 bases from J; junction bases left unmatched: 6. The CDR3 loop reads CASSRLADLYNEQFF. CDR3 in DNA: TGTGCCAGCAGCAGACTAGCGGACTTATACAATGAGCAGTTCTTC.

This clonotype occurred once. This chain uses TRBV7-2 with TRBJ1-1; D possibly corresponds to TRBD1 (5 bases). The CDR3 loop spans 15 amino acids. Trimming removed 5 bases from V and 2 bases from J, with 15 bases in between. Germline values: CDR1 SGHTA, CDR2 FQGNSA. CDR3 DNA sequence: TGTGCCAGCAGCCGGATGGGGACCTCTAACACTGAAGCTTTCTTT. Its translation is CASSRMGTSNTEAFF.

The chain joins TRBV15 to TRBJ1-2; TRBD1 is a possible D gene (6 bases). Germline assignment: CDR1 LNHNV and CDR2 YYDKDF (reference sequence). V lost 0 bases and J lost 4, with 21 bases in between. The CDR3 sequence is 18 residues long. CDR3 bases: TGTGCCACCAGCAGAGATTGGGGGGGCAGGGGAGAGCCCTATGGCTACACCTTC. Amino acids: CATSRDWGGRGEPYGYTF.

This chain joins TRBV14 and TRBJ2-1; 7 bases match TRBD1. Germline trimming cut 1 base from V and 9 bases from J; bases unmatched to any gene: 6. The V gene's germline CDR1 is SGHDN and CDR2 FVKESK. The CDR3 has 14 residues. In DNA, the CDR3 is TGTGCCAGCAGCCAAGGAGGGTGGACAGGTGAGCAGTTCTTC. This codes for CASSQGGWTGEQFF.